This passage covers 23 T cell receptor beta chains from one sample sequenced in a study of blood T cells in healthy people across ages. The authors ran a second PCR of about 7 to 11 cycles using a sample-barcoded 5' primer and a J-beta primer mix. MiXCR, run by TCRdb on the 5' RACE reads, gives a single entry per CDR3 protein. The repertoire holds around 800,000 distinct CDR3 sequences, with approximately 67% as singletons. Material: blood. The source of these receptors is a man in his thirties or forties in good health.

The chain uses TRBV12-3 or TRBV12-4 and TRBJ2-5; tentatively, D is TRBD2 (6 bases). Trimming pared 0 bases from V and 2 bases from J, leaving 10 bases between. This CDR3 comprises 15 residues. The CDR3, as DNA: TGTGCCAGCAGTTTAGCGCGGGGATGGCAAGAGACCCAGTACTTC. Translation gives CASSLARGWQETQYF.

This chain joins TRBV7-9 and TRBJ2-3; D call uncertain. Germline V gives CDR1 SEHNR, CDR2 FQNEAQ (reference sequence). This CDR3 comprises 14 residues. V gave up 5 bases and J gave up 1 base, with 10 bases separating them. The CDR3 coding sequence is TGTGCCAGCAGCGCCCCGGACGGCACAGATACGCAGTATTTT. It encodes CASSAPDGTDTQYF.

The V gene is TRBV20-1, the J gene TRBJ2-4; 7 positions agree with TRBD2. The tail of the sequence fits TRBJ2-5 better, so the J call may be wrong. Germline CDR1 reads DFQATT; CDR2 reads SNEGSKA (reference sequence). This CDR3 comprises 15 residues. In DNA, the CDR3 is TGCAGTGCTAGTTCCCCATCGGGGGGAAAAGAGACCCAGTACTTC. Translating it yields CSASSPSGGKETQYF.

About this clonotype: This may stem from a read error, because a much larger clone lies one nucleotide away. The V call is TRBV3-1, the J call TRBJ1-1; the match to TRBD1 covers 7 bases. The CDR3 covers 13 residues. Per germline, CDR1 LGHDT and CDR2 YNNKEL (reference sequence). The CDR3 protein is CARSQAGGTEAFF. CDR3 sequence (DNA): TGTGCCCGCAGCCAAGCAGGGGGCACTGAAGCTTTCTTT.

This clonotype occurred a few times. The V and J genes are TRBV28 and TRBJ2-4; 7 positions agree with TRBD1. Trimming removed 6 bases from V and 0 bases from J; junction bases left unmatched: 5. The CDR3 runs 15 residues. The germline gives CDR1 MDHEN, CDR2 SYDVKM. The CDR3 loop is CASRRTGLAKNIQYF. CDR3 in DNA: TGTGCCAGCAGACGGACAGGCCTAGCCAAAAACATTCAGTACTTC.

This chain joins TRBV20-1 and TRBJ1-6; D gene uncertain. The CDR3 is 13 residues long. V dropped 2 bases and J dropped 7 bases, with 9 bases sitting between them. CDR1 is DFQATT, CDR2 SNEGSKA, per germline (reference sequence). CDR3 coding DNA: TGCAGTGCTAGACCCGGACCGAATTCACCCCTCCACTTT. This codes for CSARPGPNSPLHF.

With respect to this clonotype: The junction departs from the called germline gene at one end, perhaps through a read error. The gene calls are TRBV20-1 and TRBJ2-7; no clear D gene. The J call is in doubt because the DNA end fits TRBJ2-1 better. CDR1 DFQATT and CDR2 SNEGSKA come from the germline V gene (reference sequence). The CDR3 contains 12 residues. CDR3 in DNA: TGCAGTGATGGGGTAATCTACAATGAACAGTTCTTC. Translating it yields CSDGVIYNEQFF.

This clonotype was recorded a few times. The chain is built from TRBV4-3 and TRBJ2-4; 9 bases align to TRBD1. The J call may be faulty, since TRBJ2-7 better matches the DNA end. The CDR3 contains 16 residues. CDR1 is LGHNA and CDR2 is YSLEER in the germline V gene. The CDR3 nucleotides are TGCGCCAGCAGCCAAGATACAACAGGGGGCGTCTACGAGCAGTACTTC. It translates to CASSQDTTGGVYEQYF.

The rearrangement links TRBV28 to TRBJ2-7; D is possibly TRBD1 (5 bases). V was cut by 5 bases and J by 3 bases, with 11 bases left in between. The V gene's germline CDR1 is MDHEN and CDR2 SYDVKM. There are 13 residues in the CDR3. CDR3 sequence (DNA): TGTGCCAGCAGTACCTACAGGATCTACGAGCAGTACTTC. Encoded protein: CASSTYRIYEQYF.

This chain connects TRBV6-5 to TRBJ1-4; D is undetermined. Trimming left V 8 bases short and J 8 bases short, with 18 bases between. The CDR3 has 14 amino acids. The germline V gene has CDR1 MNHEY and CDR2 SVGAGI. DNA of the CDR3: TGTGCCAGCTCTTTGAACTCCGCTTACGAAAAACTGTTTTTT. Translating it yields CASSLNSAYEKLFF.

The V call is TRBV12-3 or TRBV12-4, the J call TRBJ2-3; 10 bases are a match to TRBD1. V gave up 7 bases and J gave up 6 bases; unmatched junction bases: 13. This CDR3 is built from 16 residues. The CDR3 reads CASTGIGTGATDTQYF. As DNA, the CDR3 is TGTGCCAGCACCGGGATCGGGACAGGGGCAACTGATACGCAGTATTTT.

This clonotype was recorded a few times. V is TRBV14 and J is TRBJ2-7; D is unclear. Germline CDR1 SGHDN, CDR2 FVKESK. The CDR3 is 13 residues long. Trimming stripped 5 bases from V and 6 bases from J, with 14 bases between. The CDR3 DNA follows: TGTGCCAGCAGCGCTACAATCCGGGCCGAGCAGTACTTC. It encodes CASSATIRAEQYF.

The chain uses TRBV11-2 and TRBJ2-1; weak D call: TRBD1 (5 bases). V lost 5 bases, J lost 4 bases, and 12 bases lay in between. This CDR3 contains 14 residues. The germline gives CDR1 SGHAT, CDR2 FQNNGV. The CDR3 coding sequence is TGTGCCAGCAGCCCTCAGGGTGATTACAATGAGCAGTTCTTC. Translated: CASSPQGDYNEQFF.

The V gene is TRBV6-5, the J gene TRBJ2-7; D is uncertain. The V gene's germline CDR1 is MNHEY and CDR2 SVGAGI. The CDR3 loop spans 15 amino acids. Trimming shortened V by 0 bases and J by 2 bases, and 11 bases separated the two germline ends. CDR3 in amino acids: CASSYSFGAPYEQYF. The CDR3 bases are TGTGCCAGCAGTTACTCGTTTGGAGCGCCCTACGAGCAGTACTTC.

In this sample, this clonotype turned up once. The chain combines TRBV28 with TRBJ1-2; no reliable D call. There are 14 residues in the CDR3. In germline, CDR1 is MDHEN, CDR2 SYDVKM. V was pared by 5 bases and J by 1 base, with 11 bases between. The CDR3 region is CASSPTVGNYGYTF. The CDR3 DNA is TGTGCCAGCAGTCCAACGGTTGGTAACTATGGCTACACCTTC.

The CDR3 loop reads CAGKRGGKDTQYF. In DNA, the CDR3 is TGTGCCGGCAAGCGGGGGGGCAAAGATACGCAGTATTTT. This chain links TRBV28 with TRBJ2-3, with TRBD2 identical over 10 bases. The CDR3 covers 13 residues. Germline loops: CDR1 MDHEN, CDR2 SYDVKM. Germline trimming cut 11 bases from V and 5 bases from J; bases unmatched to any gene: 7.

V gene TRBV7-8 combines with J gene TRBJ2-3; 10 bases are a match to TRBD2. Trimming removed 3 bases from V and 8 bases from J; junction bases left unmatched: 20. CDR1 and CDR2 from the germline V gene are SGHVS and FQNEAQ. The length of the CDR3 is 19 residues. CDR3 DNA: TGTGCCAGCAGCTTTCGGCTAGCGGGGGCCCGTGGCGTACTCTCTACGCAGTATTTT. It yields the protein CASSFRLAGARGVLSTQYF.

The chain uses TRBV20-1 and TRBJ1-1; perhaps TRBD1 as D (5 bases). The V end lost 4 bases, the J end lost 6 bases, and 33 bases lay between the germline ends. Germline CDR1 reads DFQATT; CDR2 reads SNEGSKA (reference sequence). This CDR3 is built from 19 residues. CDR3 sequence: CSATPSQGTRPKDLSEAFF. CDR3 sequence (DNA): TGCAGTGCTACCCCCTCCCAAGGGACCAGACCCAAGGATTTGTCTGAAGCTTTCTTT.

The chain combines TRBV13 with TRBJ2-7; 10 positions match TRBD2. CDR3 length equals 15 residues. Germline CDR1 reads PRHDT; CDR2 reads FYEKMQ (reference sequence). V lost 0 bases to trimming and J lost 5 bases; unmatched junction nucleotides: 4. The CDR3 sequence is CASSLGTSGDHEQYF. The CDR3 DNA sequence: TGTGCCAGCAGCTTAGGTACTAGCGGGGACCACGAGCAGTACTTC.

The rearrangement uses TRBV6-6 and TRBJ2-1, with a weak D call TRBD2 (6 bases). The length of the CDR3 is 15 residues. Germline V gives CDR1 MNHNY, CDR2 SVGAGI (reference sequence). Deletions cut 6 bases from V and 8 bases from J, with 20 bases between. CDR3 residues: CASSLTRPYEDEQFF. CDR3 sequence (DNA): TGTGCCAGCAGCCTGACTAGGCCCTATGAGGATGAGCAGTTCTTC.

The chain has TRBV6-2 or TRBV6-3 and TRBJ2-3, with D hard to call. Germline V gene lookup returns CDR1 MNHEY and CDR2 SVGEGT. This CDR3 is built from 15 residues. Between the trimmed V and J ends, which lost 7 bases and 2 bases, there was a span of 16 bases. The CDR3 reads CASNFVTTDTDTQYF. Here the CDR3 DNA reads TGTGCCAGCAATTTTGTGACGACCGACACAGATACGCAGTATTTT.

The chain carries TRBV7-8 and TRBJ2-7, with 7 nucleotides matching TRBD1. The germline gives CDR1 SGHVS, CDR2 FQNEAQ. V shed 0 bases, J shed 7 bases, and the junction held 12 bases outside the gene matches. This CDR3 comprises 16 residues. The CDR3 region is CASSLAARQGIDEQYF. The CDR3 region has the DNA TGTGCCAGCAGCTTAGCGGCTCGACAGGGTATCGATGAGCAGTACTTC.

There are a few counts of this clonotype. The V gene is TRBV7-2, the J gene TRBJ1-4; possibly TRBD1 for D (6 bases). This CDR3 contains 16 residues. V lost 2 bases to trimming and J lost 3 bases, with 13 bases between them. Per the germline V gene, CDR1 is SGHTA and CDR2 is FQGNSA. CDR3 in amino acids: CASSLRGTDPNEKLFF. The CDR3 nucleotides are TGTGCCAGCAGCTTAAGGGGGACCGATCCTAATGAAAAACTGTTTTTT.